The 13 T cell receptor beta chains below were found in one sample sequenced in a study of T cell responses to AZD1222 COVID-19 vaccine. Assay: immunoSEQ multiplex PCR; the TCRdb copy retains only in-frame clones and omits some. The sample lists about 130,000 clones; roughly 91% were seen once. This specimen was peripheral blood, taken on day 0 of AZD1222 vaccination. The receptors stem from an adult in good health.

The chain carries TRBV5-1 and TRBJ2-1, with 10 nucleotides matching TRBD2. The CDR3 contains 14 residues. Trimming took 2 bases from V and 6 from J; bases not matched to a gene: 2. Germline V gene data show CDR1 as SGHRS and CDR2 as YFSETQ. The CDR3 spells CASSLPSGGNEQFF. CDR3 bases: TGCGCCAGCAGCTTACCTAGCGGGGGCAATGAGCAGTTCTTC.

The J gene is TRBJ2-3, the V gene TRBV21-1; no DNA check was done on the table's D call, TRBD2. TRBV21-1 is an annotated pseudogene. The CDR3 contains 14 residues. The CDR3 bases are TGTGCCAGGACCTTCGCGCTACCGGAGGATACGCAGTATTTT. It codes for CARTFALPEDTQYF.

CDR3: CSASLRANYEQYF. The CDR3 bases are TGCAGTGCTAGTCTCAGGGCGAACTACGAGCAGTACTTC. The gene calls are TRBV20-1 and TRBJ2-7, with D perhaps TRBD1 (5 bases). This CDR3 has 13 residues. CDR1 and CDR2 (germline): DFQATT, SNEGSKA (reference sequence). Trimming cost V 3 bases and J 3 bases, with 12 bases left between them.

The chain joins TRBV21-1 to TRBJ2-7; TRBD1 reflects the table's D call only, with no check against the DNA. TRBV21-1 is deemed a pseudogene. This CDR3 is built from 14 residues. CDR3 nucleotide sequence: TGTGCCAGCAGCAATCCCCCAGGGGCCTACGAGCAGTACTTC. Translation: CASSNPPGAYEQYF.

This chain connects TRBV5-1 to TRBJ2-1, with TRBD2 matching 11 bases. V dropped 4 bases and J dropped 8; count of bases not matched to a gene: 5. There are 14 residues in the CDR3. The germline CDR1 and CDR2 sequences are SGHRS and YFSETQ. CDR3 protein: CASSPTSGTDEQFF. CDR3 DNA sequence: TGCGCCAGCAGCCCGACTAGCGGGACCGATGAGCAGTTCTTC.

This chain connects TRBV29-1 to TRBJ2-1; TRBD2 matches at 7 bases. CDR1 and CDR2 from the germline V gene are SQVTM and ANQGSEA. J lost 0 bases, V lost 6 bases, and 8 bases had no gene match. The CDR3 consists of 15 residues. CDR3 amino acids: CSVIGIAGSYNEQFF. In DNA form, the CDR3 reads TGCAGCGTAATAGGCATAGCGGGCTCCTACAATGAGCAGTTCTTC.

The chain is built from TRBV5-4 and TRBJ1-2; D is ambiguous. This CDR3 comprises 12 residues. Germline V gene data show CDR1 as SGHNT and CDR2 as YYREEE (reference sequence). Trimming stripped 1 base from V and 6 bases from J, with 7 bases between. Here the CDR3 reads CASSLPDDGYTF. The CDR3 nucleotides are TGTGCCAGCAGCTTGCCTGACGATGGCTACACCTTC.

The chain employs TRBV5-6 and TRBJ2-1, with D perhaps assigned TRBD1 or TRBD2 (5 bases each). The CDR3 covers 14 residues. Germline CDR1 SGHDT, CDR2 YYEEEE. Trimming removed 6 bases from V and 9 bases from J, with 19 bases in between. CDR3 loop: CASTPGTQVGEQFF. CDR3 coding DNA: TGTGCCAGCACCCCCGGGACCCAGGTCGGTGAGCAGTTCTTC. The full variable domain, in which reference TRBV5-6 and TRBJ2-1 provide the parts outside the CDR3, is DAGVTQSPTHLIKTRGQQVTLRCSPKSGHDTVSWYQQALGQGPQFIFQYYEEEERQRGNFPDRFSGHQFPNYSSELNVNALLLGDSALYLCASTPGTQVGEQFFGPGTRLTVL.

The gene calls are TRBV6-2 or TRBV6-3 and TRBJ1-2, with D tentatively TRBD1 (5 bases). CDR1 MNHEY and CDR2 SVGEGT come from the germline V gene. Trimming shortened V by 5 bases and J by 1 base, and 11 bases separated the two germline ends. The CDR3 contains 14 residues. The chain's CDR3 is CASSDRDGNYGYTF. The CDR3 DNA reads as TGTGCCAGCAGTGACCGGGACGGTAACTATGGCTACACCTTC.

The CDR3 region has the DNA TGTGCCAGCAGCCCGGACAGGATCTCTGGAAACACCATATATTTT. Protein product: CASSPDRISGNTIYF. The chain couples TRBV7-9 to TRBJ1-3; 7 nucleotides agree with TRBD1. CDR1 SEHNR and CDR2 FQNEAQ come from the germline V gene (reference sequence). V lost 5 bases and J lost 0; bases outside the gene matches: 4. The CDR3 is 15 amino acids. Based on the CDR3 plus reference TRBV7-9 and TRBJ1-3, the full variable domain is DTGVSQNPRHKITKRGQNVTFRCDPISEHNRLYWYRQTLGQGPEFLTYFQNEAQLEKSRLLSDRFSAERPKGSFSTLEIQRTEQGDSAMYLCASSPDRISGNTIYFGEGSWLTVV.

The chain carries TRBV3-1 (or the pseudogene TRBV3-2) and TRBJ1-2, with D tentatively TRBD1 (5 bases). Germline V gene lookup returns CDR1 LGHDT and CDR2 YNNKEL (reference sequence). The CDR3 extends over 12 amino acids. V was clipped by 1 base and J by 9 bases, with 9 bases between them. CDR3 nucleotides: TGTGCCAGCAGCCAAGTCAAGGGGAGCTACACCTTC. Its translation: CASSQVKGSYTF.

This clone was recorded only once. The chain has TRBV30 and TRBJ1-5, with D unresolved. Germline CDR1 is GTSNPN and CDR2 is SVGIG (reference sequence). This CDR3 is built from 13 residues. V dropped 3 bases and J dropped 4 bases, with 10 bases sitting between them. CDR3 nucleotide sequence: TGTGCCTGGAGCCGACAAGGAAATCAGCCCCAGCATTTT. It specifies CAWSRQGNQPQHF. The complete variable domain, with remaining parts taken from reference TRBV30 and TRBJ1-5, reads SQTIHQWPATLVQPVGSPLSLECTVEGTSNPNLYWYRQAAGRGLQLLFYSVGIGQISSEVPQNLSASRPQDRQFILSSKKLLLSDSGFYLCAWSRQGNQPQHFGDGTRLSIL.

V gene TRBV12-3 or TRBV12-4 combines with J gene TRBJ2-7; D unclear. The CDR3 is made up of 13 amino acids. V was trimmed by 3 bases and J by 0 bases, leaving 6 bases between them. CDR3 DNA sequence: TGTGCCAGCAGTTTCCGAAACTCCTACGAGCAGTACTTC. Amino acids: CASSFRNSYEQYF.